The rows below give T cell receptor beta chains drawn from one sample of a study of long-term antiretroviral therapy in people with HIV. Profiling relied on immunoSEQ multiplex PCR, and the TCRdb table lists in-frame clones only, not all of them. The sample has some 27,000 clones, 93% seen once. This material consisted of unsorted PBMCs, taken about 6.5 years after starting antiretroviral therapy. These receptors were taken from a woman aged 40 to 50 with HIV. The CDR3 runs from the conserved cysteine through the conserved F or W. D genes are given only for firm matches. Not every row has a clone size; where given, it reads once, few, many or a size class.

j_gene: TRBJ1-5; v_gene: TRBV2; d_gene: TRBD1; abundance: NA; CDR3aa: CASSRMTGGDQPQHF; CDR3nt: TGTGCCAGCAGCCGAATGACAGGGGGCGATCAGCCCCAGCATTTT
j_gene: TRBJ1-1; v_gene: TRBV29-1; d_gene: NA; abundance: NA; CDR3aa: CSVDQVRGMNTEAFF; CDR3nt: TGCAGCGTTGATCAGGTCAGGGGTATGAACACTGAAGCTTTCTTT
j_gene: TRBJ1-6; v_gene: TRBV5-1; d_gene: NA; abundance: few; CDR3aa: CASSFPGDSPLHF; CDR3nt: TGCGCCAGCAGCTTCCCCGGGGACTCACCCCTCCACTTT
j_gene: TRBJ2-5; v_gene: TRBV12-5; d_gene: NA; abundance: NA; CDR3aa: CASGLESRNTQYF; CDR3nt: TGTGCTAGTGGTTTGGAGAGTAGGAATACCCAGTACTTC
j_gene: TRBJ2-7; v_gene: TRBV4-3; d_gene: TRBD1; abundance: NA; CDR3aa: CASSKTGTGPYEQYF; CDR3nt: TGCGCCAGCAGCAAAACCGGGACAGGACCCTACGAGCAGTACTTC
j_gene: TRBJ2-7; v_gene: TRBV9; d_gene: TRBD2; abundance: NA; CDR3aa: CASSSRGLVSDEQYF; CDR3nt: TGTGCCAGCAGCTCACGGGGACTAGTCTCCGACGAGCAGTACTTC
j_gene: TRBJ2-7; v_gene: TRBV29-1; d_gene: NA; abundance: NA; CDR3aa: CSVVSGAYEQYF; CDR3nt: TGCAGCGTTGTTTCAGGGGCTTACGAGCAGTACTTC
j_gene: TRBJ2-2; v_gene: TRBV27; d_gene: TRBD1; abundance: once; CDR3aa: CASSDRVQTGELFF; CDR3nt: TGTGCCAGCAGCGACAGGGTGCAAACCGGGGAGCTGTTTTTT
j_gene: TRBJ1-2; v_gene: TRBV5-6; d_gene: NA; abundance: NA; CDR3aa: CASSFWEINYGYTF; CDR3nt: TGTGCCAGCAGCTTTTGGGAGATAAACTATGGCTACACCTTC
j_gene: TRBJ2-1; v_gene: TRBV27; d_gene: TRBD2; abundance: NA; CDR3aa: CASSEGLAGYNEQFF; CDR3nt: TGTGCCAGCAGTGAGGGACTAGCGGGCTACAATGAGCAGTTCTTC
j_gene: TRBJ1-3; v_gene: TRBV5-1; d_gene: NA; abundance: NA; CDR3aa: CASTSPGNTIYF; CDR3nt: TGCGCCAGCACATCCCCTGGAAACACCATATATTTT
j_gene: TRBJ2-5; v_gene: TRBV2; d_gene: TRBD1; abundance: NA; CDR3aa: CASSLGQGVLTQYF; CDR3nt: TGTGCCAGCAGCCTCGGACAGGGTGTGTTGACCCAGTACTTC
j_gene: TRBJ2-3; v_gene: TRBV5-6; d_gene: TRBD2; abundance: NA; CDR3aa: CASSLRGGGGDTQYF; CDR3nt: TGTGCCAGCAGCTTGAGGGGCGGGGGGGGAGATACGCAGTATTTT
j_gene: TRBJ1-5; v_gene: TRBV27; d_gene: NA; abundance: NA; CDR3aa: CASSLSQGSQPQHF; CDR3nt: TGTGCCAGCAGTTTATCGCAGGGTTCTCAGCCCCAGCATTTT
j_gene: TRBJ2-3; v_gene: TRBV19; d_gene: TRBD2; abundance: once; CDR3aa: CASSIGVTSGGADTQYF; CDR3nt: TGTGCCAGTAGTATAGGGGTGACTAGCGGGGGTGCAGATACGCAGTATTTT
j_gene: TRBJ1-6; v_gene: TRBV30; d_gene: NA; abundance: NA; CDR3aa: CAWSRDTVNSPLHF; CDR3nt: TGTGCCTGGAGTAGAGACACCGTTAATTCACCCCTCCACTTT
j_gene: TRBJ2-5; v_gene: TRBV4-1; d_gene: NA; abundance: once; CDR3aa: CASSQDILYQGTQYF; CDR3nt: TGCGCCAGCAGCCAGGACATCCTCTACCAAGGGACCCAGTACTTC
j_gene: TRBJ2-7; v_gene: TRBV28; d_gene: TRBD2; abundance: NA; CDR3aa: CASSLGGGLGSYEQYF; CDR3nt: TGTGCCAGCAGCTTAGGCGGGGGGCTAGGTTCCTACGAGCAGTACTTC
j_gene: TRBJ1-1; v_gene: TRBV7-2; d_gene: TRBD1; abundance: NA; CDR3aa: CASSPWTGVGTEAFF; CDR3nt: TGTGCCAGCAGCCCTTGGACAGGGGTGGGCACTGAAGCTTTCTTT
j_gene: TRBJ1-6; v_gene: TRBV6-1; d_gene: NA; abundance: NA; CDR3aa: CASSDAGHNSPLHF; CDR3nt: TGTGCCAGCAGTGATGCCGGCCATAATTCACCCCTCCACTTT
j_gene: TRBJ1-1; v_gene: TRBV6-5; d_gene: NA; abundance: NA; CDR3aa: CASSYGGMVNTEAFF; CDR3nt: TGTGCCAGCAGTTACGGGGGGATGGTGAACACTGAAGCTTTCTTT
j_gene: TRBJ2-3; v_gene: TRBV10-3; d_gene: TRBD2; abundance: NA; CDR3aa: CAISSFGGAADTQYF; CDR3nt: TGTGCCATCAGCTCTTTCGGGGGGGCTGCAGATACGCAGTATTTT
j_gene: TRBJ2-1; v_gene: TRBV5-1; d_gene: TRBD1; abundance: few; CDR3aa: CASSSGTDVHGEQFF; CDR3nt: TGCGCCAGCAGTTCCGGGACAGATGTCCATGGTGAGCAGTTCTTC
j_gene: TRBJ2-7; v_gene: TRBV5-1; d_gene: TRBD1; abundance: NA; CDR3aa: CASSRESGTGMSEQYF; CDR3nt: TGCGCCAGCAGCCGAGAATCCGGGACAGGGATGTCCGAGCAGTACTTC
j_gene: TRBJ2-7; v_gene: TRBV2; d_gene: TRBD1; abundance: once; CDR3aa: CASSAAGQATYEQYF; CDR3nt: TGTGCCAGCAGCGCCGCGGGACAGGCAACCTACGAGCAGTACTTC
j_gene: TRBJ1-2; v_gene: TRBV4-1; d_gene: NA; abundance: NA; CDR3aa: CASSQVQRQVGGYTF; CDR3nt: TGCGCCAGCAGCCAAGTACAAAGGCAGGTGGGTGGCTACACCTTC
j_gene: TRBJ2-3; v_gene: TRBV27; d_gene: NA; abundance: NA; CDR3aa: CASSFLGTDTQYF; CDR3nt: TGTGCCAGCAGTTTTCTGGGAACAGATACGCAGTATTTT
j_gene: TRBJ1-5; v_gene: TRBV19; d_gene: NA; abundance: NA; CDR3aa: CASSNTGRGDQPQHF; CDR3nt: TGTGCCAGTAGTAATACAGGAAGAGGTGATCAGCCCCAGCATTTT
j_gene: TRBJ1-3; v_gene: TRBV13; d_gene: TRBD1; abundance: NA; CDR3aa: CASSHGQGDGNTIYF; CDR3nt: TGTGCCAGCAGCCACGGACAGGGAGACGGAAACACCATATATTTT
j_gene: TRBJ1-2; v_gene: TRBV2; d_gene: TRBD1; abundance: NA; CDR3aa: CASRGQGPGGYTF; CDR3nt: TGTGCCAGCAGGGGACAGGGACCTGGTGGCTACACCTTC
j_gene: TRBJ1-5; v_gene: TRBV5-5; d_gene: TRBD1; abundance: few; CDR3aa: CASSLEGGQMPQHF; CDR3nt: TGTGCCAGCAGCTTGGAAGGGGGACAGATGCCCCAGCATTTT
j_gene: TRBJ1-5; v_gene: TRBV7-8; d_gene: TRBD1; abundance: NA; CDR3aa: CASSSAKGTGFNQPQHF; CDR3nt: TGTGCCAGCAGCTCAGCTAAAGGGACAGGGTTTAATCAGCCCCAGCATTTT
j_gene: TRBJ1-5; v_gene: TRBV5-6; d_gene: NA; abundance: NA; CDR3aa: CASSLMGRSNQPQHF; CDR3nt: TGTGCCAGCAGCTTGATGGGGAGGAGCAATCAGCCCCAGCATTTT
j_gene: TRBJ1-1; v_gene: TRBV30; d_gene: NA; abundance: NA; CDR3aa: CAWSGGGNTEAFF; CDR3nt: TGTGCCTGGAGTGGGGGGGGGAACACTGAAGCTTTCTTT
j_gene: TRBJ2-3; v_gene: TRBV28; d_gene: NA; abundance: NA; CDR3aa: CASSSPQGGRDTQYF; CDR3nt: TGTGCCAGCAGTTCCCCCCAAGGGGGGCGGGATACGCAGTATTTT
j_gene: TRBJ2-3; v_gene: TRBV4-3; d_gene: TRBD2; abundance: NA; CDR3aa: CASSPGLAGGPSTDTQYF; CDR3nt: TGCGCCAGCAGCCCGGGACTAGCGGGGGGGCCGAGCACAGATACGCAGTATTTT
j_gene: TRBJ1-1; v_gene: TRBV6-1; d_gene: NA; abundance: once; CDR3aa: CASSERAGGNTEAFF; CDR3nt: TGTGCCAGCAGTGAAAGGGCGGGAGGGAACACTGAAGCTTTCTTT
j_gene: TRBJ2-3; v_gene: TRBV4-3; d_gene: NA; abundance: NA; CDR3aa: CASSQVMGAQSTDTQYF; CDR3nt: TGCGCCAGCAGCCAAGTTATGGGGGCCCAAAGCACAGATACGCAGTATTTT
j_gene: TRBJ2-7; v_gene: TRBV6-5; d_gene: NA; abundance: NA; CDR3aa: CASSYSEGTYEQYF; CDR3nt: TGTGCCAGCAGTTACTCAGAGGGAACCTACGAGCAGTACTTC
j_gene: TRBJ1-1; v_gene: TRBV20-1; d_gene: TRBD1; abundance: NA; CDR3aa: CSTGANTEAFF; CDR3nt: TGCAGTACAGGGGCCAACACTGAAGCTTTCTTT
j_gene: TRBJ2-2; v_gene: TRBV5-1; d_gene: TRBD2; abundance: NA; CDR3aa: CASSLLAGDDTGELFF; CDR3nt: TGCGCCAGCAGCTTACTAGCGGGGGACGACACCGGGGAGCTGTTTTTT
j_gene: TRBJ2-2; v_gene: TRBV4-3; d_gene: TRBD2; abundance: NA; CDR3aa: CASSQPGLLTGELFF; CDR3nt: TGCGCCAGCAGCCAACCGGGACTACTTACCGGGGAGCTGTTTTTT
j_gene: TRBJ2-5; v_gene: TRBV6-5; d_gene: TRBD2; abundance: NA; CDR3aa: CASSSLAGAETQYF; CDR3nt: TGTGCCAGCAGTTCTCTAGCGGGGGCAGAGACCCAGTACTTC